The TCR beta chain described here comes from a study of cytotoxic CD8 clonotypes in ibrutinib-treated CLL (dated by TCRdb to the early 2020s). Context from the whole study: The cohort was composed of about a dozen relapsed/refractory and fewer than 16 treatment-naive patients; IGHV unmutated status was identified in around 17 patients. Responses were partial in some 24 patients and complete in 2; after median roughly 69 months follow-up, some 15 stayed in remission and some twelve progressed. The response samples were drawn at a median of approximately 11 months into treatment, with a range of roughly 6 to 40 months. An average of 255,043 productive templates and tens of thousands of productive rearrangements was obtained per sample. Of the 90 or so participants in the trial, 20 to 30 had longitudinal samples available. Cryopreserved peripheral blood mononuclear cells were obtained prior to treatment, at the time of response, and at either disease progression or sustained remission. Every sample from remission and from progressive disease was obtained while the patients were still on ibrutinib. The full study reports these points: Public clonotypes were rare and either shrank or stayed stable during treatment, and the rise in clonality at ibrutinib response reflected expansion of private clonotypes. Sustained-remission and progressing patients did not have matched sampling times, and lymph node repertoires were not examined. Clonality rose at ibrutinib response, remained stable during sustained remission, and dropped back toward baseline at progression. At baseline, clonality was higher than in age-matched healthy donors and showed a strong correlation with circulating CD8+ T-cell counts.

To note about this clone: No antigen is known for it. There are no base qualities to consult, and no much larger clone falls within one base.

A MiSeq instrument was used for deep resolution sequencing, which targeted depths ranging from 1 in 1 million up to 1 in 200,000 T cells, with coverage averaging 10x for each clonotype. TCR beta libraries were generated with the immunoSEQ hsTCRB Kit. Processing in the source paper ran as follows. ImmunoSEQ Data Assistant and ImmunoSEQ Analyzer were used for data analysis, and V, D and J genes were assigned according to IMGT definitions. Clonality, which ranges from 0 to 1, was calculated by subtracting the normalized Shannon entropy of productive rearrangement frequencies from one. Public clonotype analysis was restricted to overrepresented clonotypes comprising at least 0.05% of each patient's repertoire. Repertoires from about a dozen age-matched healthy donors in immuneACCESS were used as clonality controls. TCRdb mirrors the immuneACCESS table, restricted to in-frame sequences. Some clones are absent from its copies; in checked studies, under half trace to an unresolved V gene, and the reason for the others is unknown. V and J calls and clone size are given by that table; D and trimming were obtained from the DNA. This sample holds over 70,000 clones; around 75% were observed only once. Jointly, the top ten make up roughly 5% of the sample.

The label giving this sample's time point can be read as: approximately eleven months on ibrutinib. For TCR beta library preparation, about 2.1 micrograms of genomic DNA were extracted from the cryopreserved PBMCs. Longitudinal blood samples from CLL patients receiving ibrutinib monotherapy were subjected to high-throughput TCR beta sequencing. Patients were enrolled in a phase 2 open-label single-center ibrutinib monotherapy trial. The CDR1 and CDR2 encoded by the germline V gene are MDHEN and SYDVKM. The V and J ends are trimmed by 3 bases and 4 bases, leaving 9 bases between them. Including the terminal cysteine and phenylalanine, the CDR3 comprises 13 residues. The retained sequence is limited to the CDR3, 39 bases, with the frame set at the first base.

The chain joins TRBV28 to TRBJ1-2; TRBD1 is perhaps the D gene, given 6 matching bases. This TCR was recovered from a human donor with chronic lymphocytic leukemia. The sample here was PBMCs, taken after 12 months of ibrutinib treatment. The sequenced DNA is TGTGCCAGCAGTTTGGGGGCGGCCTATGGCTACACCTTC. Its coded protein is CASSLGAAYGYTF.